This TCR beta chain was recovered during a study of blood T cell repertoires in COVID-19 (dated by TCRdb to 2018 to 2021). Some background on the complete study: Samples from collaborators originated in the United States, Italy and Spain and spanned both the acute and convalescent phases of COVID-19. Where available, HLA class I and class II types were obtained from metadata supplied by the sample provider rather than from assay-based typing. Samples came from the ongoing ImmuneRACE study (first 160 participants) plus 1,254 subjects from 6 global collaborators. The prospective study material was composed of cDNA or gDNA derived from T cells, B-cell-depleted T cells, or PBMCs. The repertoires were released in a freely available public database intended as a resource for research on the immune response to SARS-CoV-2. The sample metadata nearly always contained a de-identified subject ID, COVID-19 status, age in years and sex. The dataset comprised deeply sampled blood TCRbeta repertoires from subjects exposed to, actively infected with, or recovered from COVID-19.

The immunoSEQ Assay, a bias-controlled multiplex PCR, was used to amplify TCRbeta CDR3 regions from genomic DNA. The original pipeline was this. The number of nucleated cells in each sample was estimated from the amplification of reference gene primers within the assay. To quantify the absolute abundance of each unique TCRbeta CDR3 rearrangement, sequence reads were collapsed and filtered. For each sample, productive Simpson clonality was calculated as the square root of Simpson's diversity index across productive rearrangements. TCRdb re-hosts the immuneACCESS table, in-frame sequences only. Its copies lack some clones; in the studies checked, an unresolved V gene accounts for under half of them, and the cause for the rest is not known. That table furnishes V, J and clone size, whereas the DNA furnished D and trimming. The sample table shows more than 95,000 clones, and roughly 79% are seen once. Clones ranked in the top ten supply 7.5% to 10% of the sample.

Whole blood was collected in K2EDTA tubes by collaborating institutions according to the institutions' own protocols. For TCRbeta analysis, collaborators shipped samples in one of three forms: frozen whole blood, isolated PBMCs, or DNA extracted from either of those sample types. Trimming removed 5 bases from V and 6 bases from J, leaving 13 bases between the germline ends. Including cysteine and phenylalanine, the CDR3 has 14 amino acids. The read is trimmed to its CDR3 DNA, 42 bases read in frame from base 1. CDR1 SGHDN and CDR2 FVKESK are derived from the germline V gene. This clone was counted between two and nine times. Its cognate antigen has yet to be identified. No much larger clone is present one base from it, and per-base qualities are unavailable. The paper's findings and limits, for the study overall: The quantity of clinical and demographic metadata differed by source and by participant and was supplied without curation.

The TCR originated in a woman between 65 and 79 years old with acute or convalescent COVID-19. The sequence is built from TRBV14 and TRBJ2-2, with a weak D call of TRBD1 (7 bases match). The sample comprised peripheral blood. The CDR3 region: CASSAGGIAGELFF. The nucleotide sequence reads TGTGCCAGCAGCGCAGGGGGGATAGCCGGGGAGCTGTTTTTT. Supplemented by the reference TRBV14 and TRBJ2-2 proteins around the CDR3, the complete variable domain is EAGVTQFPSHSVIEKGQTVTLRCDPISGHDNLYWYRRVMGKEIKFLLHFVKESKQDESGMPNNRFLAERTGGTYSTLKVQPAELEDSGVYFCASSAGGIAGELFFGEGSRLTVL.